These 20 T cell receptor beta chains share one sample of origin, sequenced in a study of human T cells and chemical hapten exposure. The time point here: patch test 3, about 24 weeks after DPC sensitization. Treatment indicated: therapeutic diphenylcyclopropenone sensitization with weekly scalp DPC. TCRdb fed the RACE reads into MiXCR, producing one record per CDR3 protein. Found here are approximately 30,000 distinct CDR3 sequences, approximately 5.8% of them singletons; the top ten hold about 6%. Sequenced material: whole blood, taken in connection with sensitization to the hapten diphenylcyclopropenone (DPC). Receptors were obtained from a man aged 25 to 45 with alopecia areata. Some clones in this sample may be carry-over from other donors' samples.

This clonotype was picked up many times. The chain couples TRBV3-1 to TRBJ2-4; the D gene is possibly TRBD2 (6 bases). CDR1 is LGHDT, CDR2 YNNKEL, per germline (reference sequence). The CDR3 covers 14 residues. V dropped 6 bases and J dropped 7 bases, with 16 bases sitting between them. For the CDR3, the DNA is TGTGCCAGCAGGCAGCACGGGACTTCTAACATTCAGTACTTC. Amino acids: CASRQHGTSNIQYF.

This clonotype was detected many times. The V and J genes are TRBV12-3 or TRBV12-4 and TRBJ1-4, with D perhaps TRBD1 (6 bases). V was cut by 5 bases and J by 7 bases, with 17 bases left in between. The CDR3 is made up of 15 amino acids. CDR3: CASSPGVVAPEKLFF. The CDR3 DNA is TGTGCCAGCAGTCCAGGGGTGGTTGCTCCTGAAAAACTGTTTTTT.

The chain links TRBV5-6 to TRBJ2-7; 10 bases match TRBD1. Per the germline V gene, CDR1 is SGHDT and CDR2 is YYEEEE. CDR3 length equals 15 residues. V lost 4 bases and J lost 5; bases outside the gene matches: 9. The CDR3 spells CASSTRTGGADEQYF. The CDR3 coding sequence is TGTGCCAGCAGCACTCGGACAGGGGGGGCCGACGAGCAGTACTTC.

Many counts were recorded for this clonotype. The chain employs TRBV7-2 and TRBJ2-5; a possible D gene is TRBD2 (5 bases). CDR1 SGHTA and CDR2 FQGNSA come from the germline V gene. The CDR3 runs 15 residues. The germline V and J ends were trimmed by 4 bases and 7 bases, with 19 bases remaining between them. CDR3 sequence: CASSSSRSSGGTQYF. CDR3 in DNA: TGTGCCAGCAGCTCTTCCCGGTCCTCAGGAGGGACCCAGTACTTC.

This clonotype was seen many times. This chain links TRBV4-2 with TRBJ1-6; D might be TRBD1 (5 bases). The CDR3 is made up of 15 amino acids. Germline V gene data show CDR1 as LGHNA and CDR2 as YNFKEQ. V lost 2 bases to trimming and J lost 9 bases, with 14 bases between them. The CDR3 DNA reads TGTGCCAGCAGCCAAAAAACCGGGGCTGGTTCACCCCTCCACTTT. This translates into CASSQKTGAGSPLHF.

In its sample, this clonotype was seen many times. The chain couples TRBV29-1 to TRBJ2-1; D is perhaps TRBD1 (5 bases). The CDR3 loop spans 15 amino acids. Trimming removed 6 bases from V and 9 bases from J, with 24 bases in between. CDR1 is SQVTM and CDR2 is ANQGSEA in the germline V gene. The chain's CDR3 is CSVDLRVSIQGEQFF. The CDR3 DNA is TGCAGCGTCGACCTCCGGGTGTCAATCCAGGGTGAGCAGTTCTTC.

This clonotype was seen repeatedly, ten times or more. The chain couples TRBV12-3 or TRBV12-4 to TRBJ2-1; TRBD1 matches 7 bases. J gave up 1 base and V 7 bases, and 7 bases lay outside the gene matches. The CDR3 is made up of 15 amino acids. The CDR3 region is CASTTGVGSYNEQFF. In DNA form, the CDR3 reads TGTGCCAGCACAACAGGGGTAGGGTCCTACAATGAGCAGTTCTTC.

This clonotype was recorded many times. The chain links TRBV4-3 to TRBJ2-1; either TRBD1 or TRBD2 may supply D (6 bases each). The ends were cut back, 0 bases at V and 14 bases at J, with 26 bases in the middle. Germline V gene data show CDR1 as LGHNA and CDR2 as YSLEER. CDR3 length: 17 residues. This chain's CDR3 is CASSQDPGRTRGGPEFF. Here the CDR3 DNA reads TGCGCCAGCAGCCAAGACCCGGGAAGGACTCGAGGGGGGCCGGAGTTCTTC.

The table lists this clonotype with many counts. The chain joins TRBV7-2 to TRBJ2-3; 7 bases fit TRBD2. Per germline, CDR1 SGHTA and CDR2 FQGNSA. Trimming at V came to 5 bases and at J to 2 bases, leaving 10 bases not matched to a gene. This CDR3 has 16 amino acids. The DNA of the CDR3 is TGTGCCAGCAGCACGTTAGCGGGTTCAACCACAGATACGCAGTATTTT. It translates to CASSTLAGSTTDTQYF.

Notes on this clonotype: This may stem from a read error, because a much larger clone lies one nucleotide away. The chain uses TRBV29-1 and TRBJ2-7, with D possibly called TRBD1 or TRBD2 (5 bases each). Germline V gene sequence: CDR1 SQVTM, CDR2 ANQGSEA. This CDR3 has 14 amino acids. The DNA of the CDR3 is TGCAGCGTTAGGGACGCCCAAAGCTCCTACGAGCGGTACTTC. Its protein is CSVRDAQSSYERYF.

This clonotype has ten or more counts. The CDR3 loop is CASSLHTQETQYF. The DNA for the CDR3 is TGTGCCAGCAGCTTGCACACTCAAGAGACCCAGTACTTC. The genes are TRBV5-5 and TRBJ2-5; no clear D. This CDR3 has 13 amino acids. V was pared by 1 base and J by 2 bases, with 6 bases between. CDR1 and CDR2 (germline): SGHKS, YYEKEE (reference sequence).

This clonotype occurred many times. The chain is built from TRBV24-1 and TRBJ2-1; no reliable D call. Germline values: CDR1 KGHDR, CDR2 SFDVKD. The CDR3 length is 18 residues. Trimming left V 0 bases short and J 2 bases short, with 16 bases between. The CDR3 DNA reads as TGTGCCACCAGTGATTTGCTTGTAGGATGGAGTCCCTACAATGAGCAGTTCTTC. Encoded protein: CATSDLLVGWSPYNEQFF.

At least ten counts were recorded for this clonotype. Without the conserved terminal phenylalanine or tryptophan, this CDR3 likely stems from a read error. No DNA is shown, since the ends of the CDR3 on it are uncertain; the CDR3 is the one TCRdb lists. The rearrangement links TRBV5-1 to TRBJ1-3; the table's D call, TRBD1, has no DNA check behind it. CDR1 and CDR2 (germline): SGHRS, YFSETQ. The CDR3 is 9 residues long, counting both termini. CDR3 protein: CASTRTGLL.

This clonotype was recorded many times. The chain links TRBV2 to TRBJ2-2; 10 bases match TRBD1. The V and J ends lost 6 bases and 4 bases, in that order; junction bases with no gene match: 8. There are 16 residues in the CDR3. Germline lookup yields CDR1 SNHLY and CDR2 FYNNEI. The CDR3 protein is CASRGQGTSSTGELFF. The CDR3 nucleotides read TGTGCCAGCAGGGGACAGGGGACATCGAGCACCGGGGAGCTGTTTTTT. Based on the CDR3 plus reference TRBV2 and TRBJ2-2, the full variable domain is EPEVTQTPSHQVTQMGQEVILRCVPISNHLYFYWYRQILGQKVEFLVSFYNNEISEKSEIFDDQFSVERPDGSNFTLKIRSTKLEDSAMYFCASRGQGTSSTGELFFGEGSRLTVL.

The table lists this clonotype with many counts. This chain uses TRBV2 with TRBJ1-5; 8 bases agree with TRBD1. Looked up from germline, CDR1 is SNHLY and CDR2 is FYNNEI. The V gene end was trimmed by 7 bases and the J gene end by 2 bases; junction bases not matched to a gene: 1. This CDR3 region has 13 residues. CDR3 residues: CASKGQGNQPQHF. CDR3 nucleotides: TGTGCCAGCAAGGGACAGGGCAATCAGCCCCAGCATTTT.

This clonotype appeared many times. CDR3 amino acids: CSVEGIQVDEQFF. Here the CDR3 DNA reads TGCAGCGTTGAGGGGATCCAGGTGGATGAGCAGTTCTTC. The chain combines TRBV29-1 with TRBJ2-1; no clear D. This CDR3 is built from 13 residues. CDR1 is SQVTM, CDR2 ANQGSEA, per germline. V lost 3 bases and J lost 8, with 14 bases in between.

This clonotype was detected ten times or more. The chain links TRBV7-2 to TRBJ2-3, with 12 positions matching TRBD2. V shed 3 bases, J shed 3 bases, and the junction held 4 bases outside the gene matches. Germline loops: CDR1 SGHTA, CDR2 FQGNSA. CDR3 length: 16 residues. The CDR3: CASSFYTSGRTDTQYF. In nucleotides, the CDR3 is TGTGCCAGCAGCTTCTATACTAGCGGGAGGACAGATACGCAGTATTTT.

This clonotype has ten or more counts. V gene TRBV5-4 combines with J gene TRBJ2-2, with 11 positions matching TRBD2. The CDR3 runs to 14 residues. Germline CDR1 and CDR2: SGHNT and YYREEE (reference sequence). Unmatched junction bases numbered 3, after V lost 4 bases and J lost 7 bases. In DNA form, the CDR3 reads TGTGCCAGCAGCGCGGGACTAGCGGTCGGGGAGCTGTTTTTT. Its translation is CASSAGLAVGELFF.

This clonotype was seen ten or more times. The chain joins TRBV7-9 to TRBJ1-3, with TRBD1 matching 7 bases. This CDR3 is 16 amino acids long. CDR1 is SEHNR, CDR2 FQNEAQ, per germline (reference sequence). V shed 4 bases, J shed 0 bases, and the junction held 6 bases outside the gene matches. The CDR3 DNA reads TGTGCCAGCAGCTCAGGGACAGTAGGCTCTGGAAACACCATATATTTT. This codes for CASSSGTVGSGNTIYF.

This clonotype showed up many times. The rearrangement links TRBV28 to TRBJ2-3; D tentatively reads TRBD1 or TRBD2 (5 bases each). Trimming cost V 6 bases and J 2 bases, with 15 bases left between them. In germline, CDR1 is MDHEN, CDR2 SYDVKM. The CDR3 totals 15 residues. The CDR3 DNA reads as TGTGCCAGCAGGGGCCTGGGGGAAGTCACAGATACGCAGTATTTT. Translation gives CASRGLGEVTDTQYF. The full variable domain, its missing parts supplied by reference TRBV28 and TRBJ2-3, is DVKVTQSSRYLVKRTGEKVFLECVQDMDHENMFWYRQDPGLGLRLIYFSYDVKMKEKGDIPEGYSVSREKKERFSLILESASTNQTSMYLCASRGLGEVTDTQYFGPGTRLTVL.